These T cell receptor beta chains were read from a single sample in a study of cytomegalovirus exposure and HLA in healthy donors. Some clones are missing from TCRdb's copy, which holds only in-frame ones; the method was immunoSEQ multiplex PCR. The sample shows about 160,000 clones, 84% of them seen only once. Sequencing input: PBMCs. Source of these receptors: a man aged 45 to 65 in good health and CMV-seropositive. CDR3s include the opening cysteine and the closing phenylalanine or tryptophan. The D gene is left open where the match is weak. The size entry is marked missing in some rows and otherwise reads once, few, many or a size class.

clone size	V gene	J gene	D gene	CDR3 DNA	CDR3 protein
NA	TRBV29-1	TRBJ2-3	TRBD1	TGCAGCGTAGCCTTAGGACAGGGCACAGATACGCAGTATTTT	CSVALGQGTDTQYF
NA	TRBV9	TRBJ1-3	NA	TGTGCCAGCAGCCTCACAGGGAACTCTGGAAACACCATATATTTT	CASSLTGNSGNTIYF
NA	TRBV7-9	TRBJ2-3	TRBD2	TGTGCCAGCAGACGGACGGGGTCCGGGACTAGCAAGGCCACAGATACGCAGTATTTT	CASRRTGSGTSKATDTQYF
NA	TRBV5-1	TRBJ2-6	TRBD1	TGCGCCAGCAGCTTGGCGGGACAGGGGAATCTGGCCAACGTCCTGACTTTC	CASSLAGQGNLANVLTF
NA	TRBV2	TRBJ1-4	NA	TGTGCCAGTGACCGGGACATAAATGAAAAACTGTTTTTT	CASDRDINEKLFF
once	TRBV5-6	TRBJ1-5	NA	TGTGCCAGCAGCTTGGCCGGGAGGAGGGATCAGCCCCAGCATTTT	CASSLAGRRDQPQHF
NA	TRBV25-1	TRBJ2-5	NA	TGTGCCAGCAGTGAATTGCAGCGGGCCCAGTACTTC	CASSELQRAQYF
NA	TRBV19	TRBJ2-4	NA	TGTGCCAGTAGTATCAGAATGGACACCGCCAAAAACATTCAGTACTTC	CASSIRMDTAKNIQYF
NA	TRBV5-4	TRBJ2-5	TRBD2	TGTGCCAGCGGCGGGGGGCGACAGGAGACCCAGTACTTC	CASGGGRQETQYF
NA	TRBV11-1	TRBJ2-3	TRBD2	TGTGCCAGCAGCCCACGACTAGCGGGAACAGCCACAGATACGCAGTATTTT	CASSPRLAGTATDTQYF
once	TRBV6-6	TRBJ1-3	NA	TGTGCCAGCAGTCCAATTACAGGAAACACCATATATTTT	CASSPITGNTIYF
few	TRBV5-6	TRBJ2-7	NA	TGTGCCAGCAGCTTCAGAGGATCTGCCCACGAGCAGTACTTC	CASSFRGSAHEQYF
NA	TRBV2	TRBJ2-3	NA	TGTGCCAGCAGTGAATATATAGACAGCCCAATCACAGATACGCAGTATTTT	CASSEYIDSPITDTQYF
once	TRBV6-5	TRBJ1-1	NA	TGTGCCAGCAGTTACCAGACAGCCCTGGGCACTGAAGCTTTCTTT	CASSYQTALGTEAFF
NA	TRBV6-1	TRBJ1-5	NA	TGTGCCAGCAGTGTGAGTCAGCCCCAGCATTTT	CASSVSQPQHF
NA	TRBV5-1	TRBJ1-5	NA	TGCGCCAGCAGCTTGGGGCCAGGGGGCAATCAGCCCCAGCATTTT	CASSLGPGGNQPQHF
NA	TRBV11-3	TRBJ1-1	NA	TGTGCCAGCAGCTCAGGGGAAAACACTGAAGCTTTCTTT	CASSSGENTEAFF
NA	TRBV6-1	TRBJ2-1	TRBD2	TGTGCCAGCAGTAGCCAGCGGGAGATTGAGCAGTTCTTC	CASSSQREIEQFF
NA	TRBV6-1	TRBJ1-1	NA	TGTGCCAGCAGTGAGACAGTACACACTGAAGCTTTCTTT	CASSETVHTEAFF
NA	TRBV9	TRBJ2-3	TRBD2	TGTGCCAGCAGCACCAGCGGGACCACAGATACGCAGTATTTT	CASSTSGTTDTQYF
NA	TRBV5-6	TRBJ1-6	NA	TGTGCCAGCAGCTTGGTCCGGGACACTAATTCACCCCTCCACTTT	CASSLVRDTNSPLHF
NA	TRBV10-3	TRBJ1-2	TRBD1	TGTGCCATCAGTGAGTCGACAGGGGGAAATGGCTACACCTTC	CAISESTGGNGYTF
NA	TRBV18	TRBJ2-2	TRBD2	TGTGCCAGCTCAGAAGCGGGGGGGCCCTTGGACACCGGGGAGCTGTTTTTT	CASSEAGGPLDTGELFF
NA	TRBV18	TRBJ1-2	TRBD1	TGTGCCAGCTCACCCGACAGGGGGCTACGCTATGGCTACACCTTC	CASSPDRGLRYGYTF
NA	TRBV11-2	TRBJ2-1	NA	TGTGCCAGCAGCGAACAGGGAAACGCGCACAATGAGCAGTTCTTC	CASSEQGNAHNEQFF
NA	TRBV27	TRBJ1-5	TRBD1	TGTGCCAGCAGTATCGGACAGGGGGCCTTTCAGCCCCAGCATTTT	CASSIGQGAFQPQHF
NA	TRBV6-6	TRBJ2-3	NA	TGTGCCAGCGCCTTGAGGTCTGGGGGCAAGGATACGCAGTATTTT	CASALRSGGKDTQYF
NA	TRBV7-8	TRBJ2-4	NA	TGTGCCAGCAGCCCGGGTCGGGAAAACATTCAGTACTTC	CASSPGRENIQYF
once	TRBV10-3	TRBJ2-5	NA	TGTGCCATCAGGGCAGTCAACCAAGAGACCCAGTACTTC	CAIRAVNQETQYF
NA	TRBV21-1	TRBJ1-2	NA	TGTGCCAGCAGCAAACCAGGGAGGGGGAGCTACACCTTC	CASSKPGRGSYTF
NA	TRBV9	TRBJ2-2	NA	TGTGCCAGCAGCTCCCAGCTCCTAGCAGACACCGGGGAGCTGTTTTTT	CASSSQLLADTGELFF
NA	TRBV7-8	TRBJ2-7	TRBD1	TGTGCCAGCAGCCCCCGGACAGGGGGTTACGAGCAGTACTTC	CASSPRTGGYEQYF
NA	TRBV9	TRBJ1-1	NA	TGTGCCAGCAGCGCTGACAGGTTGAACACTGAAGCTTTCTTT	CASSADRLNTEAFF
NA	TRBV28	TRBJ1-2	TRBD1	TGTGCCAGCAGTTCCCGACAGGGAAGAAACACCTTC	CASSSRQGRNTF
NA	TRBV6-6	TRBJ1-1	NA	TGTGCCAGCAGAGACCGGGTTTCAACGCGCACTGAAGCTTTCTTT	CASRDRVSTRTEAFF
NA	TRBV5-1	TRBJ1-2	NA	TGCGCCAGCAGCTTTCAGATCAACTATGGCTACACCTTC	CASSFQINYGYTF
few	TRBV2	TRBJ2-3	NA	TGTGCCAGCAGTGAACGCCCTAGGTTGGATACGCAGTATTTT	CASSERPRLDTQYF
NA	TRBV6-1	TRBJ2-1	TRBD2	TGTGCCAGCAGTTCCTCCCTGACCGGGAGGGGGGAAATCTTC	CASSSSLTGRGEIF
few	TRBV6-1	TRBJ2-7	NA	TGTGCCAGCCGGGATGCCCCTACAGCTTCCTACGAGCAGTACTTC	CASRDAPTASYEQYF
NA	TRBV7-9	TRBJ1-3	TRBD1	TGTGCCAGCAGCCCCGGGACAGGGGTAGCCTCTGGAAACACCATATATTTT	CASSPGTGVASGNTIYF
NA	TRBV29-1	TRBJ1-1	NA	TGCAGCGCTCTTTCGGAACGAGGGGGCACTGAAGCTTTCTTT	CSALSERGGTEAFF
NA	TRBV28	TRBJ2-6	TRBD1	TGTGCCAGCAGTTTAAAGGGACAGGTGTCCGGGGCCAACGTCCTGACTTTC	CASSLKGQVSGANVLTF
NA	TRBV6-5	TRBJ2-6	TRBD2	TGTGCCATCCGGGGGGGCGGGTCTGGGGCCAACGTCCTGACTTTC	CAIRGGGSGANVLTF
NA	TRBV29-1	TRBJ2-2	TRBD1	TGCAGCGTCAACGGACAGGGGAACACCGGGGAGCTGTTTTTT	CSVNGQGNTGELFF
NA	TRBV5-1	TRBJ1-1	TRBD1	TGCGCCAGCAGAAGGACAGGGAGAGAGGTCACTGAAGCTTTCTTT	CASRRTGREVTEAFF
NA	TRBV29-1	TRBJ2-3	TRBD2	TGCAGCGTTTTCGGACTAGCGGATTTCACAGATACGCAGTATTTT	CSVFGLADFTDTQYF
NA	TRBV11-2	TRBJ2-1	TRBD2	TGTGCCAGCCTGGGGACTAGGATGTCCAATGAGCAGTTCTTC	CASLGTRMSNEQFF
NA	TRBV27	TRBJ1-2	NA	TGTGCCAGCAGTTTCGGCAGGGATTCTGATGGCTACACCTTC	CASSFGRDSDGYTF
NA	TRBV21-1	TRBJ2-7	NA	TGTGCCAGCAGCAAAGAAACGGGGCGGGGGGCTAACTTCTACGAGCAGTACTTC	CASSKETGRGANFYEQYF
NA	TRBV2	TRBJ1-2	NA	TGTGCCAGCAGTGAGAACAGGAGCTATGGCTACACCTTC	CASSENRSYGYTF
once	TRBV18	TRBJ2-1	NA	TGTGCCAGCTCACCACCGACTAGGGAACACAATGAGCAGTTCTTC	CASSPPTREHNEQFF
NA	TRBV4-1	TRBJ2-1	TRBD2	TGCGCCAGCAGCCAAGATGGGCTAGCGGGGGGAGCCTTGTATGAGCAGTTCTTC	CASSQDGLAGGALYEQFF
NA	TRBV11-2	TRBJ2-5	TRBD2	TGTGCCAGCAGCTTGGTCGGGGGGGAGACCCAGTACTTC	CASSLVGGETQYF
once	TRBV19	TRBJ2-7	TRBD2	TGTGCCAGTAGTATCGGTAGCGGGGGCCACTCCTACGAGCAGTACTTC	CASSIGSGGHSYEQYF